This T cell receptor (beta chain) is drawn from a study of regulatory T cells in long-lasting Graves disease. The time point: newly diagnosed GD, antithyroid drugs for less than 3 months. Making the TCR library involved RNA that had been extracted from PBMCs. To make TCR beta libraries, researchers used iRepertoire HTBI primers and Arm-PCR of CDR3 regions. MiXCR, run by TCRdb on the multiplex PCR reads, gives a single entry per CDR3 protein. This sample has 370,000 or so distinct CDR3 sequences; roughly 15% occur once, and the top ten carry 20%. CDR1 is SEHNR and CDR2 is FQNEAQ in the germline V gene (reference sequence). CDR3 length equals 12 residues. This clonotype has just one count. A read error may account for a junction end that differs from germline. These records were also assigned to another study, of T cells in Graves' hyperthyroidism and ophthalmopathy.

The source was peripheral blood mononuclear cells (PBMCs), collected at new diagnosis, from a patient treated with antithyroid drugs. The chain links TRBV7-9 to TRBJ1-1, with a possible D match to TRBD1 (6 bases). This TCR derives from a woman aged 18-29 years with Graves disease. The CDR3 reads CAGSYRGAEAFF. DNA for the CDR3: TGTGCCGGCAGCTATAGGGGGGCTGAAGCTTTCTTT.